Reported below is one T cell receptor beta chain. The antigen is unknown. These data originate in a study of cytomegalovirus exposure and HLA in healthy donors. Across the whole study: Tens of millions of unique TCRs from HLA-typed donors made up an early data release.

General study findings and limits: Many donors carried some public TCRs, although rarity characterized most TCR sequences. An Asian-associated ancestry cluster reportedly showed fewer N-insertions than the roughly 670-donor mean in a later analysis. For most TCR beta V segments, an earlier analysis put the productive rate at about 90% or about 30% of the time.

60 Vbeta and 13 Jbeta primers were used in PCR. The data were produced by immunoSEQ multiplex PCR, yet TCRdb's version contains in-frame clones alone and is incomplete. Of roughly 100,000 clones detected, roughly four fifths appear once; the ten largest clones hold under 1.5%. The CDR3 consists of 16 residues. Trimming pared 6 bases from V and 0 bases from J, leaving 15 bases between. Germline V gives CDR1 WSHSY, CDR2 SAAADI. Specimen: PBMCs. This chain connects TRBV10-2 to TRBJ2-1, with TRBD2 as a possible D gene (5 bases). The clonotype comes from a man aged 35-49 years in good health and CMV-seronegative. CDR3 nucleotides: TGCGCCAGCAGCCCGGACTCGCCCCTCTCCTACAATGAGCAGTTCTTC. It is translated as CASSPDSPLSYNEQFF.